What follows are 5 T cell receptor beta chains derived from one specimen sequenced in a study of blood T cell repertoires in COVID-19. Assay used: immunoSEQ multiplex PCR; TCRdb lists only in-frame clones, some missing. This sample has 490,000 or so clones, with 75% to 90% found just once. The sequenced sample consisted of PBMCs or T cells enriched from blood (not recorded which). The source of these receptors is a woman in her sixties who had recovered from COVID-19.

The V gene is TRBV11-2, the J gene TRBJ2-1, with 7 bases lining up with TRBD2. The CDR3 loop spans 15 amino acids. The V gene's germline CDR1 is SGHAT and CDR2 FQNNGV. V shed 2 bases, J shed 2 bases, and the junction held 3 bases outside the gene matches. The CDR3, as DNA: TGTGCCAGCAGCTTACGACTAGCCCCCTACAATGAGCAGTTCTTC. Its translation: CASSLRLAPYNEQFF.

The chain couples TRBV5-1 to TRBJ1-3; D ambiguous. The V end lost 4 bases, the J end lost 4 bases, and 12 bases lay between the germline ends. Germline V lookup: CDR1 SGHRS, CDR2 YFSETQ. This CDR3 region has 14 residues. CDR3 in amino acids: CASSPEEVGNTIYF. The CDR3 DNA is TGCGCCAGCAGCCCTGAGGAGGTCGGAAACACCATATATTTT.

The rearrangement joins TRBV12-5 to TRBJ2-3; D gene unclear. The length of the CDR3 is 14 residues. Trimming took 0 bases from V and 0 from J, leaving 4 bases between them. In germline, CDR1 is LGHNT, CDR2 FRNRAP. The CDR3 spells CASGLVTSTDTQYF. CDR3 coding DNA: TGTGCTAGTGGTTTGGTAACTAGCACAGATACGCAGTATTTT.

Concerning this clone: Germline is not matched at one junction end, which may reflect a read error. The chain uses TRBV7-9 and TRBJ2-2; 10 nucleotides agree with TRBD2. Germline V CDR1 and CDR2: SEHNR, FQNEAQ (reference sequence). CDR3 length: 16 amino acids. CDR3 in amino acids: CASSLVVAGGHRGAVF. The DNA of the CDR3 is TGTGCCAGCAGCTTAGTTGTAGCGGGGGGACACCGGGGAGCTGTTTTT.

The gene calls are TRBV3-1 (or the pseudogene TRBV3-2) and TRBJ1-4; D is perhaps TRBD1 (6 bases). Germline CDR1 reads LGHDT; CDR2 reads YNNKEL (reference sequence). The CDR3 contains 18 residues. V shed 3 bases and J shed 0 bases, with 17 bases lying between them. The CDR3 sequence: CASSQSPGTPTTNEKLFF. In DNA form, the CDR3 reads TGTGCCAGCAGCCAGAGCCCCGGGACACCAACAACTAATGAAAAACTGTTTTTT.